One TCR beta chain is described in this entry. Its binding antigen is unknown. It has no much larger one-base neighbor in the sample; base qualities were not kept. A case-control design nested within a healthcare worker cohort in London, UK, was used, with weekly nasopharyngeal swab PCR tests and blood sampling performed. Healthcare workers were recruited during the week of the UK lockdown, between 23 and 31 March 2020, and followed weekly for up to roughly 16 weeks. The sample is drawn from a study of early T cells in non-severe SARS-CoV-2 infection listed by TCRdb under 2021. Turning to the overall study: TCR sequencing used bulk RNA from unsorted whole blood, so alpha and beta chains could not be paired.

V is pared back by 0 bases and J by 4 bases, with 4 bases lying between the germline termini. The CDR3 runs 13 residues from the cysteine to the phenylalanine. The only DNA kept is the CDR3, 39 bases in frame from the first base. The germline V gene gives CDR1 as SGHTA and CDR2 as FQGNSA. The library relied on 5' RACE. Instrument used: NextSeq 500. In the TCR library protocol, unique molecular identifiers were attached to individual cDNA molecules to correct for PCR bias and sequencing error. Both TCR alpha and beta chains were sequenced, and tight co-correlation was observed between alpha and beta sequence abundances in each sample. On the study's bioinformatics: V gene, J gene and CDR3 annotation of TCR sequences was performed with Decombinator V4. TCRs were defined as expanded if a significant change between any two time points was detected under a Poisson model with p below 0.0001. Abundances of TCRs were expressed as counts per million after normalisation to the total number of TCRs sequenced in each sample. MAIT TCRs were defined by TRAV1-2 paired with TRAJ12, TRAJ20 or TRAJ33, and iNKT TCRs by TRAV10 paired with TRAJ18. VDJdb, accessed 1 November 2021, was searched for CMV, EBV and SARS-CoV-2 annotated TCRs, with TCRs annotated for multiple antigens excluded. TCRdb handled the public reads itself, with Q25 trimming in fastp and clone calling in MiXCR, and kept productive beta chains. One record per CDR3 amino acid sequence lists the most common genes and DNA. It is TCRdb's table, rather than the study itself, that gives the V and J calls and clone size. In this sample the table shows about 58,000 distinct CDR3 sequences, about 13% of which occur a single time. About 9.7% of the sample belongs to the ten largest clones.

Beyond this particular receptor, the publication reports: VDJdb matching was skewed toward anti-spike CD8 responses and likely underestimated virus-specific expansions by missing private and CD4 specificities.

The receptor was derived from an adult who was a healthcare worker with PCR-confirmed SARS-CoV-2 infection or an uninfected control (not recorded which). This chain is built from TRBV7-2 and TRBJ2-1, with no D gene named confidently. Sequenced material: whole blood. The DNA reads as follows: TGTGCCAGCAGCTTAGCACAGTACAATGAGCAGTTCTTC. This translates into CASSLAQYNEQFF.